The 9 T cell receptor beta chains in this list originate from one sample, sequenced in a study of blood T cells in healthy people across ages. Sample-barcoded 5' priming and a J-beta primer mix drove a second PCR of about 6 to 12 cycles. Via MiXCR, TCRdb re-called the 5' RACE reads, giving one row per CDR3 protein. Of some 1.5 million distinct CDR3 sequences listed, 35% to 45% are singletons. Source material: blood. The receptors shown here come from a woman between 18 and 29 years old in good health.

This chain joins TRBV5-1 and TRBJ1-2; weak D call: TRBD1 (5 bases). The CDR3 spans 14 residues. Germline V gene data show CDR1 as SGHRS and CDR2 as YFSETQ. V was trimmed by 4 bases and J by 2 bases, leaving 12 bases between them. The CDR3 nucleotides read TGCGCCAGCAGCGTGGAATCAGGGAACTATGGCTACACCTTC. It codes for CASSVESGNYGYTF.

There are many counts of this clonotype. The CDR3 DNA sequence: TGTGCCAGCAGTGACAGCTATGGCTACACCTTC. Protein product: CASSDSYGYTF. The chain combines TRBV2 with TRBJ1-2; D unclear. CDR3 length: 11 residues. V shed 3 bases and J shed 4 bases, with 3 bases lying between them. Germline CDR1 SNHLY, CDR2 FYNNEI.

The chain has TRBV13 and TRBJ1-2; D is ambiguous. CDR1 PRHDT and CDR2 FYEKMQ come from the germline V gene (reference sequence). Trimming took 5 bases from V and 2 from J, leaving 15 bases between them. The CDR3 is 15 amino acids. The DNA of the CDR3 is TGTGCCAGCAGCGGCAGCGGTGGATCAAACTATGGCTACACCTTC. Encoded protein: CASSGSGGSNYGYTF.

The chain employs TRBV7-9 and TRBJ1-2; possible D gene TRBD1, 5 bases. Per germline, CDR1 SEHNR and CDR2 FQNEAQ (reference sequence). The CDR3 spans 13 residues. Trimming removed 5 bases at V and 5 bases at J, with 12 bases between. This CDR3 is CASSRPGLYGYTF. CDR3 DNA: TGTGCCAGCAGCCGTCCAGGGTTATATGGCTACACCTTC.

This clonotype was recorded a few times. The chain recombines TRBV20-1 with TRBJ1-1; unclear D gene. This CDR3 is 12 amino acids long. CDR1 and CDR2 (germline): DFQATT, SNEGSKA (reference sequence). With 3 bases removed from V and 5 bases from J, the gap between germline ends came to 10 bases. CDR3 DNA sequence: TGCAGTGCTAGCGGTAGGGAGACTGAAGCTTTCTTT. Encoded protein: CSASGRETEAFF.

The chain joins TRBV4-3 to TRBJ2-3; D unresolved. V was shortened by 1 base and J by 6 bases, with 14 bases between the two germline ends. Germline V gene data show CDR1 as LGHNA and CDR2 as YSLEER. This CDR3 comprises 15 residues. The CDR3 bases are TGCGCCAGCAGCCAAGCGGCGGCCAGAACGGATACGCAGTATTTT. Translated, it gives CASSQAAARTDTQYF.

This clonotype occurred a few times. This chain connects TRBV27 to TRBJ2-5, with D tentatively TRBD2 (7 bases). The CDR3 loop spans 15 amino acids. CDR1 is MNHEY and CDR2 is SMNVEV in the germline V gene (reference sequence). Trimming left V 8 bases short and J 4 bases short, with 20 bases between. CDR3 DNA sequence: TGTGCCAGCCGTCCACTGGGGGGGCTGCGAGAGACCCAGTACTTC. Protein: CASRPLGGLRETQYF.

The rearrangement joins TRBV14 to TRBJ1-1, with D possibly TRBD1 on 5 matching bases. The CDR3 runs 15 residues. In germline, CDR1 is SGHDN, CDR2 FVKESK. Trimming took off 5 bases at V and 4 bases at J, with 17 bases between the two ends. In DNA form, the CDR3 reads TGTGCCAGCAGCATTACAGGTCTCGGTAGCACTGAAGCTTTCTTT. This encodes CASSITGLGSTEAFF. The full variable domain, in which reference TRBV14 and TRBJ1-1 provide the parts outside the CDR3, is EAGVTQFPSHSVIEKGQTVTLRCDPISGHDNLYWYRRVMGKEIKFLLHFVKESKQDESGMPNNRFLAERTGGTYSTLKVQPAELEDSGVYFCASSITGLGSTEAFFGQGTRLTVV.

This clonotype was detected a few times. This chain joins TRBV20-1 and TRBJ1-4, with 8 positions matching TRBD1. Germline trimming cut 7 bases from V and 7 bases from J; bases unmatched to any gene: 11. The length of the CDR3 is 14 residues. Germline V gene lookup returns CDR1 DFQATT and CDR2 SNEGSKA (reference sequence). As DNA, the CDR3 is TGCAGTGTGCACGATTCAGGGGGCTCTGAAAAACTGTTTTTT. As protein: CSVHDSGGSEKLFF.